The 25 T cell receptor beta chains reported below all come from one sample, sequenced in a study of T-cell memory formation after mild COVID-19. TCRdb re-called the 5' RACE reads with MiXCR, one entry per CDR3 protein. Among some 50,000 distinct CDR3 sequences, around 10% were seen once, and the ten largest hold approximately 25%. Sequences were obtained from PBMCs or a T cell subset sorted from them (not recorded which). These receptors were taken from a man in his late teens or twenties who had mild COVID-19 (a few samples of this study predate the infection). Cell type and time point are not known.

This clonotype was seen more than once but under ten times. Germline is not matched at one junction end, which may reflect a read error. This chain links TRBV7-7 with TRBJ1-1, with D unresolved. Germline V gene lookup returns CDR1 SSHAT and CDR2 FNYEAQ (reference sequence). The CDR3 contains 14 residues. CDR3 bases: TGTGCTAGCAGCCACCGGTCGGGAAACACTGAAGCTTTCTTT. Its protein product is CASSHRSGNTEAFF.

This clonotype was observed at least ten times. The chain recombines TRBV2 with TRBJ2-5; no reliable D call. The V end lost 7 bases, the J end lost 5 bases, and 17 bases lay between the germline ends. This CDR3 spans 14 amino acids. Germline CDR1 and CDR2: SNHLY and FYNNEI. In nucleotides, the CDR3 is TGTGCCAGCACATCGCAAATAGGTCTGGAGACCCAGTACTTC. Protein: CASTSQIGLETQYF.

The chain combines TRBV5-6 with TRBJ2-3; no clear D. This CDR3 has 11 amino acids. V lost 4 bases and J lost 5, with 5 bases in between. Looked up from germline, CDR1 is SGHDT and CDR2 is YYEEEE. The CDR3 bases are TGTGCCAGCAGCGTCGAAGATACGCAGTATTTT. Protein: CASSVEDTQYF.

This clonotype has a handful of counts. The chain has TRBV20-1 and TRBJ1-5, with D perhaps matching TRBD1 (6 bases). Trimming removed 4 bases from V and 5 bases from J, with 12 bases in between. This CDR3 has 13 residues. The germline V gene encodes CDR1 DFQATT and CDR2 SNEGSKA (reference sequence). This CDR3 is CSAIVDSHQPQHF. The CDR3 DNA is TGCAGTGCTATAGTGGACAGCCATCAGCCCCAGCATTTT.

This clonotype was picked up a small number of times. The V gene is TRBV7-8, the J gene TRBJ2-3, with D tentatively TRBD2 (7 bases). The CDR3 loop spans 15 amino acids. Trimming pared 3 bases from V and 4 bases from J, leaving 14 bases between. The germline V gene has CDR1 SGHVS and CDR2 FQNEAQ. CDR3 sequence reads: CASSFVGGHPDTQYF. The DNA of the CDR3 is TGTGCCAGCAGCTTCGTGGGGGGGCATCCAGATACGCAGTATTTT.

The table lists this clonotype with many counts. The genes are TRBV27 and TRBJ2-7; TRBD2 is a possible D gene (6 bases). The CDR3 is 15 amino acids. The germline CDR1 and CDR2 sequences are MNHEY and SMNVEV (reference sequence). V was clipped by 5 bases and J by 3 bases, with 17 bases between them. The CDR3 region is CASSVKAGGLYEQYF. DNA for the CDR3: TGTGCCAGCAGTGTTAAAGCCGGAGGGCTCTACGAGCAGTACTTC.

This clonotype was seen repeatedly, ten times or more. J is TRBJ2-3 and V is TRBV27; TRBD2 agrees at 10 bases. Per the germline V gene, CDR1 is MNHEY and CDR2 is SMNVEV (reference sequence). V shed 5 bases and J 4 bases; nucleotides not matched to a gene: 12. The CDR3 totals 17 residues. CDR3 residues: CASSTGSGGARADTQYF. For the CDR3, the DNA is TGTGCCAGCAGTACCGGGAGCGGGGGGGCCAGGGCAGATACGCAGTATTTT.

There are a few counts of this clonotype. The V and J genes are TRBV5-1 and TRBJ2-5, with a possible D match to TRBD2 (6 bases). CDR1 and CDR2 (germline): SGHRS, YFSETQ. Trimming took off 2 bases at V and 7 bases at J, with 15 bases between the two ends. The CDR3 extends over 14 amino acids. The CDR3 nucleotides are TGCGCCAGCAGCTTTGGGGCCAGGGAGGCGACCCAGTACTTC. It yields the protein CASSFGAREATQYF. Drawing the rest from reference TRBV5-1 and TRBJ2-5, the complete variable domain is KAGVTQTPRYLIKTRGQQVTLSCSPISGHRSVSWYQQTPGQGLQFLFEYFSETQRNKGNFPGRFSGRQFSNSRSEMNVSTLELGDSALYLCASSFGAREATQYFGPGTRLLVL.

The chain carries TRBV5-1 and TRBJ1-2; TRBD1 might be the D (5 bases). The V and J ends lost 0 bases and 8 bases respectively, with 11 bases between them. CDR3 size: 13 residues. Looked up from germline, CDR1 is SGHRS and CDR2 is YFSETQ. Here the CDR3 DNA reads TGCGCCAGCAGCTTGGTCCTACAGGTCGGCTACACCTTC. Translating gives CASSLVLQVGYTF.

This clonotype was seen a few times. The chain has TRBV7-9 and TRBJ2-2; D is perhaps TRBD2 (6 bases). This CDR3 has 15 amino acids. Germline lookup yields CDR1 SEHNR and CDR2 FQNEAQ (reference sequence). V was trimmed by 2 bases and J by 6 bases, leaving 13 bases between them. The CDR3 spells CASSLTGDLAGELFF. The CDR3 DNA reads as TGTGCCAGCAGCTTAACGGGGGATCTAGCCGGGGAGCTGTTTTTT.

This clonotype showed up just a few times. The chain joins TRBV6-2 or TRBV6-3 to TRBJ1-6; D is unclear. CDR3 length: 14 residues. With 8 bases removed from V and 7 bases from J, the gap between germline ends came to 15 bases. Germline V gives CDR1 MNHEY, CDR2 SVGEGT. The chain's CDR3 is CASEGQYRNSPLHF. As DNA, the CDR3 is TGTGCCAGCGAAGGGCAGTACCGAAATTCACCCCTCCACTTT.

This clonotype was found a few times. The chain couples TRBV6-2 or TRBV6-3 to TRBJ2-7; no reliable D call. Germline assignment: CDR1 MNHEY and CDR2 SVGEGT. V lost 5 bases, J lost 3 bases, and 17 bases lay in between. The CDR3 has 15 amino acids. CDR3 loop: CASSSVADVSYEQYF. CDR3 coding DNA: TGTGCCAGCAGTAGTGTGGCAGACGTCAGCTACGAGCAGTACTTC.

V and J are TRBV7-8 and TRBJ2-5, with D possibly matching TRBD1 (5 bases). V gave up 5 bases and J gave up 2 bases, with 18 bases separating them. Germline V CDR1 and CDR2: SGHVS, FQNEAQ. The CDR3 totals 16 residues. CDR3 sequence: CASSRHLDSLQETQYF. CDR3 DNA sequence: TGTGCCAGCAGCCGCCACCTAGACAGTTTACAAGAGACCCAGTACTTC.

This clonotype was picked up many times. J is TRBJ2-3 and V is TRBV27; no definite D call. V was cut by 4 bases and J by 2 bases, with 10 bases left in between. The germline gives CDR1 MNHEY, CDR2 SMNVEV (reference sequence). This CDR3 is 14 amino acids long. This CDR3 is CASSSAYNTDTQYF. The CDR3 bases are TGTGCCAGCAGTTCGGCTTACAACACAGATACGCAGTATTTT.

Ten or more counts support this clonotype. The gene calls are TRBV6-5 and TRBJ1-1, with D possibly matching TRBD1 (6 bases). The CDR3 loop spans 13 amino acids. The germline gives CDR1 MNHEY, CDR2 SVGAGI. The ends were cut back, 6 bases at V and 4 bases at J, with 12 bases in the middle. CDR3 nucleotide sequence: TGTGCCAGCAGAAAGGGGGGGAGCACTGAAGCTTTCTTT. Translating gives CASRKGGSTEAFF.

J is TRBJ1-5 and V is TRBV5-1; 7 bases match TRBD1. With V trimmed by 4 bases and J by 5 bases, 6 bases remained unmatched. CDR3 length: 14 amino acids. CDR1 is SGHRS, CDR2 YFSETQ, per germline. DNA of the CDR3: TGCGCCAGCAGCCAGTGGACAGGCGATCAGCCCCAGCATTTT. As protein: CASSQWTGDQPQHF. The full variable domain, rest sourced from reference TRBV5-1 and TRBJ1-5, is KAGVTQTPRYLIKTRGQQVTLSCSPISGHRSVSWYQQTPGQGLQFLFEYFSETQRNKGNFPGRFSGRQFSNSRSEMNVSTLELGDSALYLCASSQWTGDQPQHFGDGTRLSIL.

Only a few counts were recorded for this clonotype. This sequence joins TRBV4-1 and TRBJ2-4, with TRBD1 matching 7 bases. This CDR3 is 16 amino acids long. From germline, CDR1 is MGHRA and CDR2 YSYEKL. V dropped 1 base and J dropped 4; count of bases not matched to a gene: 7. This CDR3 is CASSQVVRDRKNIQYF. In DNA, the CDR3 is TGCGCCAGCAGCCAAGTCGTCCGGGACAGAAAAAACATTCAGTACTTC.

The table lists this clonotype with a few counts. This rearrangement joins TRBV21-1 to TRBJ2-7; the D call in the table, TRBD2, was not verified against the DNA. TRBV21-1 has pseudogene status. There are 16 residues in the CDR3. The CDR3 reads CASSKVRGLSSYEQYF. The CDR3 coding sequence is TGTGCCAGCAGCAAAGTTAGGGGACTTTCCTCCTACGAGCAGTACTTC.

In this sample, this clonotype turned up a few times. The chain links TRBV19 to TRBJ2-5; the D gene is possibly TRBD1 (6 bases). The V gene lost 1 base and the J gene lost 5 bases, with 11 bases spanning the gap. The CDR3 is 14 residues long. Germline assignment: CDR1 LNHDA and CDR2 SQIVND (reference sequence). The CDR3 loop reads CASSIVGGVETQYF. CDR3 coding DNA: TGTGCCAGTAGTATAGTTGGGGGCGTCGAGACCCAGTACTTC. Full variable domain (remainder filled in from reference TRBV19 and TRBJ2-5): DGGITQSPKYLFRKEGQNVTLSCEQNLNHDAMYWYRQDPGQGLRLIYYSQIVNDFQKGDIAEGYSVSREKKESFPLTVTSAQKNPTAFYLCASSIVGGVETQYFGPGTRLLVL.

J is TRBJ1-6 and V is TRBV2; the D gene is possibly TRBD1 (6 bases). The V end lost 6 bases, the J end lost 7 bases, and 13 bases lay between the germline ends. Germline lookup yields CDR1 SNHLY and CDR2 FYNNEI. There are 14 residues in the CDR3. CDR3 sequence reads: CASSPDRNNSPLHF. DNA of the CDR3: TGTGCCAGCAGCCCCGACAGGAACAATTCACCCCTCCACTTT. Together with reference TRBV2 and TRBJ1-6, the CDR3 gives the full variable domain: EPEVTQTPSHQVTQMGQEVILRCVPISNHLYFYWYRQILGQKVEFLVSFYNNEISEKSEIFDDQFSVERPDGSNFTLKIRSTKLEDSAMYFCASSPDRNNSPLHFGNGTRLTVT.

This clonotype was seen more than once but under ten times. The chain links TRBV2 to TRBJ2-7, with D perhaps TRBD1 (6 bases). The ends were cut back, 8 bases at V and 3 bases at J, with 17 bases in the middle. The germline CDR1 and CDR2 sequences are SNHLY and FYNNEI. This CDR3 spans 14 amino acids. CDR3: CASWELGQIYEQYF. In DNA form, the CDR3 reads TGTGCCAGCTGGGAACTGGGACAAATCTACGAGCAGTACTTC.

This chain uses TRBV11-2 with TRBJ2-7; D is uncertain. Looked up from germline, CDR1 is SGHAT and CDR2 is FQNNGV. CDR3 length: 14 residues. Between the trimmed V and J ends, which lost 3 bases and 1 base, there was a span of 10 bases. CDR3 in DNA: TGTGCCAGCAGCTTCAACAGTTTTTCCTACGAGCAGTACTTC. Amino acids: CASSFNSFSYEQYF.

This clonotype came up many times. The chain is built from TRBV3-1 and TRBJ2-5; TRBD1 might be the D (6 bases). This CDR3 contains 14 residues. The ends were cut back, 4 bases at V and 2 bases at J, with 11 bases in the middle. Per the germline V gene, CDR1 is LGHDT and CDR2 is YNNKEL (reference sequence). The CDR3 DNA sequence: TGTGCCAGCAGCCTCGGGACACATCAAGAGACCCAGTACTTC. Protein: CASSLGTHQETQYF.

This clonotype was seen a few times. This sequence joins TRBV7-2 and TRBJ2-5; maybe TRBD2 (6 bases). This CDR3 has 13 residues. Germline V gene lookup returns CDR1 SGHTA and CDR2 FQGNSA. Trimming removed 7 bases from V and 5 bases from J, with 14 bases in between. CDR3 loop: CASTSRGRETQYF. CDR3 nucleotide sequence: TGTGCCAGCACATCGCGGGGCCGGGAGACCCAGTACTTC.

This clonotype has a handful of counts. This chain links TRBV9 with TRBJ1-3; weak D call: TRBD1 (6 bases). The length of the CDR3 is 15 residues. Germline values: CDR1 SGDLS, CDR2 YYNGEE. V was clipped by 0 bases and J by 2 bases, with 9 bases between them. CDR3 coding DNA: TGTGCCAGCAGCGTAGCGTCAGGGGCTGGAAACACCATATATTTT. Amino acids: CASSVASGAGNTIYF.